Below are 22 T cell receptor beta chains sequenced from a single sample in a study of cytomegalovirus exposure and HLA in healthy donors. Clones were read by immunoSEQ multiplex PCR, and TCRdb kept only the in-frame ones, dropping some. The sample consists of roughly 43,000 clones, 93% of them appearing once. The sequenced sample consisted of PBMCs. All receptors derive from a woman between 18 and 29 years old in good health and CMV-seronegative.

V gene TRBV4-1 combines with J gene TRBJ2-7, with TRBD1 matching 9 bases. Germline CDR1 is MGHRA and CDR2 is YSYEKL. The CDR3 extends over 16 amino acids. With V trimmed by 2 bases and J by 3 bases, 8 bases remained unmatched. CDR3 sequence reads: CASSQLPGQGIYEQYF. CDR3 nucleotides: TGCGCCAGCAGCCAACTACCGGGACAGGGTATCTACGAGCAGTACTTC.

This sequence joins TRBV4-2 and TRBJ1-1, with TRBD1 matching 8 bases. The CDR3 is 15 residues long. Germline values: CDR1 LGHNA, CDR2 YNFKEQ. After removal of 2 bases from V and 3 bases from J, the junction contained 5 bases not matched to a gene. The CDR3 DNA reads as TGTGCCAGCAGCCAACCCACAGGGGGGTACACTGAAGCTTTCTTT. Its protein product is CASSQPTGGYTEAFF.

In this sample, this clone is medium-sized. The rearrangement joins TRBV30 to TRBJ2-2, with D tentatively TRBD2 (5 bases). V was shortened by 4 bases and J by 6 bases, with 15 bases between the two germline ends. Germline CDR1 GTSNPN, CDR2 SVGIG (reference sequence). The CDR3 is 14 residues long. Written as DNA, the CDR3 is TGTGCCTGGAAGGACGCGTCAGCGGCCGGGGAGCTGTTTTTT. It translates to CAWKDASAAGELFF. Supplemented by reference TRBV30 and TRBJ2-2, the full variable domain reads SQTIHQWPATLVQPVGSPLSLECTVEGTSNPNLYWYRQAAGRGLQLLFYSVGIGQISSEVPQNLSASRPQDRQFILSSKKLLLSDSGFYLCAWKDASAAGELFFGEGSRLTVL.

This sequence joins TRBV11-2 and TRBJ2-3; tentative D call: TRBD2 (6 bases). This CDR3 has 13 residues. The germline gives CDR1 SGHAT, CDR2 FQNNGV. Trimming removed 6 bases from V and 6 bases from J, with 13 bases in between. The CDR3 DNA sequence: TGTGCCAGCAGTCAGCGGGTATCCGATACGCAGTATTTT. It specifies CASSQRVSDTQYF.

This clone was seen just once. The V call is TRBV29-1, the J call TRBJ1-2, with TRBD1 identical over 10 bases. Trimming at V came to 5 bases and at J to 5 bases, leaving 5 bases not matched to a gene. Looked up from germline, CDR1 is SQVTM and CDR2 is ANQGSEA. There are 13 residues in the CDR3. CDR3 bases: TGCAGCGTTAGACAGGGGGCAGATTATGGCTACACCTTC. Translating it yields CSVRQGADYGYTF.

The CDR3 here is CASRDSGTSGYEQYF. The CDR3 DNA reads TGTGCCAGCAGGGACTCCGGGACTAGCGGCTACGAGCAGTACTTC. The chain joins TRBV6-6 to TRBJ2-7, with 11 bases identical to TRBD2. Germline assignment: CDR1 MNHNY and CDR2 SVGAGI (reference sequence). The V segment lost 6 bases and the J segment 3 bases; nucleotides outside the gene matches: 7. The CDR3 sequence is 15 residues long.

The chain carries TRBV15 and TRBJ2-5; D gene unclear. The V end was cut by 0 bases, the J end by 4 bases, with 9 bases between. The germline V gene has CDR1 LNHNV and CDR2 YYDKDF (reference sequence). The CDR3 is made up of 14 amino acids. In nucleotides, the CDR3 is TGTGCCACCAGCAGAGATGTGCAGTTAGAGACCCAGTACTTC. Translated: CATSRDVQLETQYF. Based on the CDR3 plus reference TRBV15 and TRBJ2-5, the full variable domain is DAMVIQNPRYQVTQFGKPVTLSCSQTLNHNVMYWYQQKSSQAPKLLFHYYDKDFNNEADTPDNFQSRRPNTSFCFLDIRSPGLGDTAMYLCATSRDVQLETQYFGPGTRLLVL.

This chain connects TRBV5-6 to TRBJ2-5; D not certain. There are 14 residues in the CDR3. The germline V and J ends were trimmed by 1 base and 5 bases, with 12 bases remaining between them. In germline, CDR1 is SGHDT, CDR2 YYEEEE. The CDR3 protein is CASSLPALRETQYF. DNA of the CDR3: TGTGCCAGCAGCTTGCCGGCTCTCAGGGAGACCCAGTACTTC.

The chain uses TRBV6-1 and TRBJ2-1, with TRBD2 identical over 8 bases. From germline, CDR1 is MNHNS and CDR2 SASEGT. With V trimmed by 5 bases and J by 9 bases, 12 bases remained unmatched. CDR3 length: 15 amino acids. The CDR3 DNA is TGTGCCAGCAGTTCCGGACTAGCCCACTTTGGTGAGCAGTTCTTC. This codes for CASSSGLAHFGEQFF.

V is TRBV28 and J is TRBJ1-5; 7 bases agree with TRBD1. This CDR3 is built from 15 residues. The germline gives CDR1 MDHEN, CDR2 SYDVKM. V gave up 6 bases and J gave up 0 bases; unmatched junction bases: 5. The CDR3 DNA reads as TGTGCCAGCAGCCACAGGGGATATAGCAATCAGCCCCAGCATTTT. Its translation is CASSHRGYSNQPQHF. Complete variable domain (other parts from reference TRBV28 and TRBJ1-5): DVKVTQSSRYLVKRTGEKVFLECVQDMDHENMFWYRQDPGLGLRLIYFSYDVKMKEKGDIPEGYSVSREKKERFSLILESASTNQTSMYLCASSHRGYSNQPQHFGDGTRLSIL.

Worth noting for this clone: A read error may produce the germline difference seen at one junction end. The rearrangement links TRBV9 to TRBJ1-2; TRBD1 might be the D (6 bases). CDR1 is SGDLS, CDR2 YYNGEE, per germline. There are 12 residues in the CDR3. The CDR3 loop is CASSVGGTYLSF. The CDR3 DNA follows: TGTGCCAGCAGCGTTGGTGGGACATACCTCTCCTTC.

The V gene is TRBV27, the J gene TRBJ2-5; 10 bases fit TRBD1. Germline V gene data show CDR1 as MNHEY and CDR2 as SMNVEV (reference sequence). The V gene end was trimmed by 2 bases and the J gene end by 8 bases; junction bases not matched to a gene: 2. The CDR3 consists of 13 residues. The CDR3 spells CASSLGTGDTQYF. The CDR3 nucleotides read TGTGCCAGCAGTTTAGGGACAGGGGATACCCAGTACTTC.

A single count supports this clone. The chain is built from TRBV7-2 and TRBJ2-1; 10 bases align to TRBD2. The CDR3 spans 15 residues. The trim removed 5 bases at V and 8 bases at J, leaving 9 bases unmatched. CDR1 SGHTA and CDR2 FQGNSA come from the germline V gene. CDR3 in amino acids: CASSPYSSGRDEQFF. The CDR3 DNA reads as TGTGCCAGCAGCCCGTATTCAAGCGGGAGGGATGAGCAGTTCTTC. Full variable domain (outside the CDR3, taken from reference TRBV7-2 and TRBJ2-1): GAGVSQSPSNKVTEKGKDVELRCDPISGHTALYWYRQSLGQGLEFLIYFQGNSAPDKSGLPSDRFSAERTGGSVSTLTIQRTQQEDSAVYLCASSPYSSGRDEQFFGPGTRLTVL.

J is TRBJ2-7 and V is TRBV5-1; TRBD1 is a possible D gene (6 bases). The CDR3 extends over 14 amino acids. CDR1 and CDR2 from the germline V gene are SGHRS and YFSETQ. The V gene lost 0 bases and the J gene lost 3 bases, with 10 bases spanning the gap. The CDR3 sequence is CASSLDRDVYEQYF. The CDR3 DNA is TGCGCCAGCAGCTTGGACAGGGACGTCTACGAGCAGTACTTC.

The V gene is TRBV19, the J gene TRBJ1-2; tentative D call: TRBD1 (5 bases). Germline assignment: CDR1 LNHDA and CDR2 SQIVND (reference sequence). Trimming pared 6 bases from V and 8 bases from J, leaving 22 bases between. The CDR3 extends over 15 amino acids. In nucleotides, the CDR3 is TGTGCCAGTAGCACCGGGTTGGAAGGGGCTAGAGGCTACACCTTC. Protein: CASSTGLEGARGYTF.

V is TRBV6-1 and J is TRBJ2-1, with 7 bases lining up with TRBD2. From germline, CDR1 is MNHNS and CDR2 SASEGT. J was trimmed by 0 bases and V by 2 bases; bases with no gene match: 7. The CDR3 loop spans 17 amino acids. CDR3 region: CASSEYGGGSSYNEQFF. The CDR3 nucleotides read TGTGCCAGCAGTGAATACGGCGGGGGTAGCTCCTACAATGAGCAGTTCTTC.

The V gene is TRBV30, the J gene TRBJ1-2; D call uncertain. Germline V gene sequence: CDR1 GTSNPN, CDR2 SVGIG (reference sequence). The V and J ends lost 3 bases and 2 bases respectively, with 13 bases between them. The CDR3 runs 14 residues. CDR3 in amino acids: CAWRAYDLNYGYTF. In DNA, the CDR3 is TGTGCCTGGAGGGCATACGATCTGAACTATGGCTACACCTTC.

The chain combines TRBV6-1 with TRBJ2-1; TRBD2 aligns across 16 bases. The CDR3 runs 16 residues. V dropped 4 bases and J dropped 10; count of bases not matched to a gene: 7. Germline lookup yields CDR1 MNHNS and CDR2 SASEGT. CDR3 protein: CASSGLGLAGGVEQFF. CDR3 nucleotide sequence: TGTGCCAGCAGTGGATTGGGACTAGCGGGGGGGGTGGAGCAGTTCTTC.

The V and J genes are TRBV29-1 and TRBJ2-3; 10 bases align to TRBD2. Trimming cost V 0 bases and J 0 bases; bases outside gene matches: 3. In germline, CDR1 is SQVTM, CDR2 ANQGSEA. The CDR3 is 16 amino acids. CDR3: CSVEEWGLASTDTQYF. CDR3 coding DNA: TGCAGCGTTGAAGAATGGGGACTAGCGAGCACAGATACGCAGTATTTT.

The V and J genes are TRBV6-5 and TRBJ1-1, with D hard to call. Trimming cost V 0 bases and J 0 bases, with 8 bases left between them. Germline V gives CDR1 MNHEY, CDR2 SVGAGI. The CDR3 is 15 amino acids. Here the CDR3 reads CASSYSRTLNTEAFF. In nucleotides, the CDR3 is TGTGCCAGCAGTTACTCCAGGACTTTGAACACTGAAGCTTTCTTT.

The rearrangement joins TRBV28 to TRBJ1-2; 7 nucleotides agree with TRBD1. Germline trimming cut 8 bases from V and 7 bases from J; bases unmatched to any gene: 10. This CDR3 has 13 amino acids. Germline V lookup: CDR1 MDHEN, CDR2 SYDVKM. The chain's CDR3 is CASRYRGMAGYTF. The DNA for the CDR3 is TGTGCCAGCCGGTACAGGGGAATGGCTGGCTACACCTTC.

CDR3 loop: CASSVSGLAGGPEEQFF. The CDR3 nucleotides are TGTGCCAGCAGCGTCTCGGGACTAGCGGGGGGGCCGGAGGAGCAGTTCTTC. The V and J genes are TRBV7-3 and TRBJ2-1; 16 bases line up with TRBD2. The V gene's germline CDR1 is SGHTA and CDR2 FQGTGA. This CDR3 contains 17 residues. V shed 5 bases, J shed 10 bases, and the junction held 11 bases outside the gene matches.